This is a list of T cell receptor beta chains from one sample in a study of T cell responses to AZD1222 COVID-19 vaccine. The table came from immunoSEQ multiplex PCR; TCRdb's copy has only in-frame clones and leaves some out. The sample gives 90,000 to 150,000 clones, 70% to 90% of which show up once; roughly 9% is in the top ten. Here the sequenced sample was peripheral blood, taken on day 0 of AZD1222 vaccination. The receptor source for this set is an adult in good health. Each CDR3 is given with its conserved first and last residue. A D gene is named only where the DNA matches it firmly. Rows give clone size only sometimes, using once, few, many, or a class for an expanded clone.

v_call,d_call,clone_size,cdr3_length,j_call,cdr3_aa,cdr3_nt
TRBV9,.,.,17,TRBJ2-5,CASSVATSERVQETQYF,TGTGCCAGCAGCGTAGCCACGTCGGAGAGGGTCCAAGAGACCCAGTACTTC
TRBV2,.,.,13,TRBJ1-3,CASGRDSGNTIYF,TGTGCCAGCGGCCGGGACTCTGGAAACACCATATATTTT
TRBV19,.,.,16,TRBJ1-2,CASRNPRTAPFGGYTF,TGTGCCAGTAGAAACCCCCGGACAGCACCTTTTGGGGGCTACACCTTC
TRBV4-2,.,.,17,TRBJ2-3,CASSPSGGRGGTDTQYF,TGTGCCAGCAGCCCCTCAGGGGGTCGGGGGGGCACAGATACGCAGTATTTT
TRBV6-2/TRBV6-3,.,.,19,TRBJ1-5,CASSYSIRGRLNSNQPQHF,TGTGCCAGCAGTTACTCGATCCGGGGGCGACTTAATAGCAATCAGCCCCAGCATTTT
TRBV7-2,.,.,16,TRBJ1-2,CASSLLATPDLYGYTF,TGTGCCAGCAGCTTATTAGCAACACCGGACCTCTATGGCTACACCTTC
TRBV5-4,TRBD1,once,17,TRBJ1-2,CASSSKTGGAVGNGYTF,TGTGCCAGCAGCTCCAAGACAGGGGGCGCAGTGGGAAATGGCTACACCTTC
TRBV7-2,.,.,15,TRBJ2-7,CASSTSETQGYEQYF,TGTGCCAGCAGTACCTCGGAGACGCAGGGCTACGAGCAGTACTTC
TRBV6-1,.,.,13,TRBJ1-3,CASSEDLGNTIYF,TGTGCCAGCAGTGAAGATCTGGGAAACACCATATATTTT
TRBV5-6,.,once,15,TRBJ1-6,CASSPDTGTLSPLHF,TGTGCCAGCAGCCCGGACACCGGCACTCTGTCACCCCTCCACTTT
TRBV6-5,TRBD1,.,13,TRBJ2-7,CARRTGRTYEQYF,TGTGCCCGACGGACAGGGCGCACCTACGAGCAGTACTTC
TRBV6-5,.,.,14,TRBJ2-7,CASNRAEVLGEQYF,TGTGCCAGCAACAGGGCTGAAGTCTTAGGGGAGCAGTACTTC
TRBV6-5,.,.,12,TRBJ2-5,CATSPGRETQYF,TGTGCCACCTCCCCGGGTCGAGAGACCCAGTACTTC
TRBV2,TRBD2,.,13,TRBJ2-1,CARAGDSYNEQFF,TGTGCCCGAGCGGGAGATTCCTACAATGAGCAGTTCTTC
TRBV28,.,.,14,TRBJ2-1,CASSLIGGFNEQFF,TGTGCCAGCAGTTTAATTGGGGGCTTCAATGAGCAGTTCTTC
TRBV28,.,few,14,TRBJ1-3,CASSPPLSGNTIYF,TGTGCCAGCAGTCCCCCCCTCTCTGGAAACACCATATATTTT
TRBV9,TRBD2,.,16,TRBJ2-3,CASSVVAGGRTDTQYF,TGTGCCAGCAGCGTAGTGGCGGGGGGCCGGACAGATACGCAGTATTTT
TRBV27,.,.,15,TRBJ1-1,CASSSSLTMNTEAFF,TGTGCCAGCAGTTCCTCACTAACAATGAACACTGAAGCTTTCTTT
TRBV18,TRBD2,.,15,TRBJ2-3,CASSRTSGSADTQYF,TGTGCCAGCTCGCGGACTAGCGGGAGTGCAGATACGCAGTATTTT
TRBV28,.,.,12,TRBJ1-2,CASSSVTPGYTF,TGTGCCAGCAGTTCAGTCACCCCTGGCTACACCTTC
TRBV10-3,.,.,16,TRBJ2-1,CAISESWGPRANEQFF,TGTGCCATCAGTGAGTCCTGGGGCCCTCGAGCCAATGAGCAGTTCTTC
TRBV6-5,.,.,13,TRBJ1-1,CASSDSRDTEAFF,TGTGCCAGCAGTGACTCCCGTGACACTGAAGCTTTCTTT
TRBV7-9,TRBD1,.,14,TRBJ2-7,CASSLDRGGYEQYF,TGTGCCAGCAGCTTGGACAGGGGCGGCTACGAGCAGTACTTC
TRBV27,.,.,13,TRBJ2-7,CASSPSFGGEQYF,TGTGCCAGCAGTCCGAGTTTTGGGGGCGAGCAGTACTTC